Presented here are 28 T cell receptor beta chains from one specimen sequenced in a study of blood T cell repertoires in COVID-19. Libraries were prepared by immunoSEQ multiplex PCR; TCRdb keeps only in-frame clonotypes and omits some of them. The sample has about 170,000 clones, 88% seen once; the top ten hold around 2%. Sequencing input: peripheral blood. The origin of the receptors is a man over 45 who had recovered from COVID-19.

The count of this clone is one. CDR3 sequence (DNA): TGTGCCAGTAGAGCAGGGGCGGGTAATGAAAAACTGTTTTTT. Translation gives CASRAGAGNEKLFF. The chain uses TRBV19 and TRBJ1-4; D is perhaps TRBD1 (6 bases). CDR3 length equals 14 residues. Looked up from germline, CDR1 is LNHDA and CDR2 is SQIVND (reference sequence). The V and J ends lost 6 bases and 4 bases respectively, with 12 bases between them. Complete variable domain (other parts from reference TRBV19 and TRBJ1-4): DGGITQSPKYLFRKEGQNVTLSCEQNLNHDAMYWYRQDPGQGLRLIYYSQIVNDFQKGDIAEGYSVSREKKESFPLTVTSAQKNPTAFYLCASRAGAGNEKLFFGSGTQLSVL.

CDR3 DNA: TGCGCCAGCAGCTTGGGCTGGTCCCCGGGAGATGAGCAGTTCTTC. This sequence encodes CASSLGWSPGDEQFF. The rearrangement joins TRBV5-1 to TRBJ2-1, with D maybe TRBD2 (6 bases). V was cut by 0 bases and J by 8 bases, with 15 bases left in between. This CDR3 is 15 amino acids long. Germline CDR1 reads SGHRS; CDR2 reads YFSETQ.

This clone was observed a single time. The gene calls are TRBV11-2 and TRBJ1-3; a possible D gene is TRBD1 (5 bases). The V end was cut by 4 bases, the J end by 1 base, with 17 bases between. This CDR3 has 17 amino acids. CDR1 and CDR2 (germline): SGHAT, FQNNGV. The CDR3 region is CASSSTGGRVSGNTIYF. The CDR3 nucleotides read TGTGCCAGCAGCTCAACCGGCGGCAGGGTGTCTGGAAACACCATATATTTT.

This chain connects TRBV18 to TRBJ2-7; 9 bases fit TRBD1. The J segment lost 4 bases and the V segment lost 4 bases, leaving 2 bases of the junction unmatched. This CDR3 has 13 residues. The V gene's germline CDR1 is KGHSH and CDR2 LQKENI. CDR3 in DNA: TGTGCCAGCTCACAGACAGGGGGATACGAGCAGTACTTC. Its translation is CASSQTGGYEQYF.

CDR3 sequence reads: CASIRAGGGPEAFF. CDR3 in DNA: TGTGCCAGCATCCGTGCCGGCGGGGGACCTGAAGCTTTCTTT. The chain recombines TRBV6-5 with TRBJ1-1; D might be TRBD1 (5 bases). V dropped 7 bases and J dropped 6 bases, with 18 bases sitting between them. CDR3 length: 14 residues. CDR1 and CDR2 from the germline V gene are MNHEY and SVGAGI.

CDR3 in DNA: TGTGCCAGCAGCCTGACAGGTAGTGCAACTAATGAAAAACTGTTTTTT. As protein: CASSLTGSATNEKLFF. This chain connects TRBV28 to TRBJ1-4; D may be TRBD1 (6 bases). This CDR3 comprises 16 residues. In germline, CDR1 is MDHEN, CDR2 SYDVKM. Trimming left V 6 bases short and J 0 bases short, with 14 bases between.

The genes are TRBV27 and TRBJ2-1; tentative D call: TRBD2 (6 bases). CDR3 length equals 17 residues. Germline CDR1 MNHEY, CDR2 SMNVEV (reference sequence). Trimming left V 5 bases short and J 9 bases short, with 26 bases between. CDR3 nucleotides: TGTGCCAGCAGTCCCGGACTAACTAGGCTACAGTCCCCTGAGCAGTTCTTC. This translates into CASSPGLTRLQSPEQFF.

Remarks on this clone: The junction does not match germline at one end; this may be a read error. J is TRBJ1-1 and V is TRBV5-1; 7 positions match TRBD1. This CDR3 has 14 amino acids. The germline V gene encodes CDR1 SGHRS and CDR2 YFSETQ. The CDR3 sequence is CASSLVQGNPEAFF. The CDR3 DNA is TGCGCCAGCAGCTTGGTACAGGGGAACCCTGAAGCTTTCTTT.

V is TRBV2 and J is TRBJ2-7; 7 bases map to TRBD1. Germline CDR1 reads SNHLY; CDR2 reads FYNNEI. This CDR3 has 12 residues. V shed 7 bases and J 3 bases; nucleotides not matched to a gene: 3. Here the CDR3 reads CASKGDSYEQYF. CDR3 sequence (DNA): TGTGCCAGCAAGGGGGACAGCTACGAGCAGTACTTC.

The rearrangement links TRBV7-2 to TRBJ2-2, with 9 bases fitting TRBD2. V lost 4 bases, J lost 5 bases, and 8 bases stayed unmatched. The CDR3 is 16 amino acids. Germline-derived CDR1 and CDR2 are SGHTA and FQGNSA. The CDR3 DNA sequence: TGTGCCAGCAGCTCGAATAGCGGGAGAGGGACCGGGGAGCTGTTTTTT. Translating gives CASSSNSGRGTGELFF. The variable domain in full, completed from reference TRBV7-2 and TRBJ2-2, reads GAGVSQSPSNKVTEKGKDVELRCDPISGHTALYWYRQSLGQGLEFLIYFQGNSAPDKSGLPSDRFSAERTGGSVSTLTIQRTQQEDSAVYLCASSSNSGRGTGELFFGEGSRLTVL.

The J gene is TRBJ2-2, the V gene TRBV7-3; TRBD2 is a possible D gene (6 bases). V was trimmed by 5 bases and J by 7 bases, leaving 11 bases between them. From germline, CDR1 is SGHTA and CDR2 FQGTGA. The CDR3 has 13 residues. CDR3 nucleotides: TGTGCCAGCAGCCCGGGGGATCACGGGGAGCTGTTTTTT. Residues: CASSPGDHGELFF.

This clone has a single count. This rearrangement joins TRBV27 to TRBJ2-2, with 7 bases matching TRBD1. Per germline, CDR1 MNHEY and CDR2 SMNVEV (reference sequence). Trimming at V came to 6 bases and at J to 6 bases, leaving 7 bases not matched to a gene. The CDR3 is 14 residues long. In DNA form, the CDR3 reads TGTGCCAGCAGAAGACTACAGGGGTCCGGGGAGCTGTTTTTT. It translates to CASRRLQGSGELFF.

The chain has TRBV27 and TRBJ2-7, with TRBD1 matching 9 bases. The CDR3 has 14 amino acids. CDR1 is MNHEY, CDR2 SMNVEV, per germline (reference sequence). Trimming took 7 bases from V and 4 from J; bases not matched to a gene: 8. The CDR3 loop reads CASKKGQGVYEQYF. DNA for the CDR3: TGTGCCAGCAAAAAGGGACAGGGTGTGTACGAGCAGTACTTC.

The genes are TRBV2 and TRBJ2-5; TRBD2 matches at 9 bases. The CDR3 runs 15 residues. Per germline, CDR1 SNHLY and CDR2 FYNNEI. Germline trimming cut 6 bases from V and 3 bases from J; bases unmatched to any gene: 8. CDR3 sequence (DNA): TGTGCCAGCAGCCGAAGCGGGGGGAAAGAAGAGACCCAGTACTTC. Residues: CASSRSGGKEETQYF.

The chain uses TRBV7-9 and TRBJ1-6; TRBD1 matches 7 bases. The CDR3 contains 16 residues. CDR1 SEHNR and CDR2 FQNEAQ come from the germline V gene (reference sequence). V shed 4 bases, J shed 0 bases, and the junction held 3 bases outside the gene matches. The CDR3: CASSSGTVSYNSPLHF. The CDR3 nucleotides are TGTGCCAGCAGCTCCGGGACAGTCTCCTATAATTCACCCCTCCACTTT.

The chain has TRBV19 and TRBJ2-5; 12 bases match TRBD1. This CDR3 has 15 residues. The germline gives CDR1 LNHDA, CDR2 SQIVND (reference sequence). V gave up 5 bases and J gave up 5 bases; unmatched junction bases: 6. In nucleotides, the CDR3 is TGTGCCAGTAGTCGTGGGACAGGGGGCTCGGAGACCCAGTACTTC. Encoded protein: CASSRGTGGSETQYF.

This chain joins TRBV4-3 and TRBJ2-3; D possibly corresponds to TRBD2 (6 bases). V dropped 0 bases and J dropped 1 base, with 11 bases sitting between them. The germline V gene encodes CDR1 LGHNA and CDR2 YSLEER. This CDR3 is 16 amino acids long. The CDR3 bases are TGCGCCAGCAGCCAAGAAGCGGGCGGACGCACAGATACGCAGTATTTT. It yields the protein CASSQEAGGRTDTQYF.

J is TRBJ1-2 and V is TRBV19; 8 bases are shared with TRBD1. The germline V gene has CDR1 LNHDA and CDR2 SQIVND (reference sequence). CDR3 size: 15 residues. V lost 4 bases to trimming and J lost 3 bases; unmatched junction nucleotides: 7. The CDR3: CASSTSRGRDYGYTF. For the CDR3, the DNA is TGTGCCAGTAGTACCTCCAGGGGGCGCGACTATGGCTACACCTTC.

A single count supports this clone. This chain links TRBV5-5 with TRBJ2-5; tentatively, D is TRBD1 (6 bases). CDR1 and CDR2 from the germline V gene are SGHKS and YYEKEE (reference sequence). The germline V and J ends were trimmed by 4 bases and 1 base, with 14 bases remaining between them. The length of the CDR3 is 15 residues. CDR3 nucleotide sequence: TGTGCCAGCAGCGCAGGTGGGGGCGGCCAAGAGACCCAGTACTTC. Translating gives CASSAGGGGQETQYF.

The rearrangement uses TRBV7-2 and TRBJ1-4; 10 bases map to TRBD1. The CDR3 covers 15 residues. Losses at the gene ends were 1 base for V and 11 bases for J; bases not matched to a gene: 7. The germline V gene has CDR1 SGHTA and CDR2 FQGNSA. This CDR3 is CASSLGDRGRKKLFF. The CDR3 DNA is TGTGCCAGCAGCTTAGGGGACAGGGGAAGGAAGAAACTGTTTTTT.

The chain uses TRBV30 and TRBJ2-5; no reliable D call. The CDR3 runs 11 residues. The germline V gene encodes CDR1 GTSNPN and CDR2 SVGIG (reference sequence). Trimming left V 4 bases short and J 5 bases short, with 8 bases between. The CDR3 is CAWTSQETQYF. The CDR3 nucleotides read TGTGCCTGGACATCCCAGGAGACCCAGTACTTC.

The chain combines TRBV15 with TRBJ1-3; D not certain. This CDR3 region has 16 residues. With 0 bases removed from V and 0 bases from J, the gap between germline ends came to 9 bases. In germline, CDR1 is LNHNV, CDR2 YYDKDF (reference sequence). Here the CDR3 reads CATSRETRHSGNTIYF. The CDR3, as DNA: TGTGCCACCAGCAGAGAAACGAGACACTCTGGAAACACCATATATTTT.

This chain joins TRBV5-1 and TRBJ2-5, with 13 bases aligning to TRBD2. The CDR3 spans 17 residues. The J segment lost 5 bases and the V segment lost 3 bases, leaving 10 bases of the junction unmatched. Germline V gives CDR1 SGHRS, CDR2 YFSETQ. DNA of the CDR3: TGCGCCAGCAGCTCCCTCGGACTAGCGGGGGATTCGGAGACCCAGTACTTC. Protein product: CASSSLGLAGDSETQYF.

On this clone itself: Other DNA sequences in the same sample also yield this CDR3. The chain uses TRBV11-2 and TRBJ2-5, with TRBD2 identical over 16 bases. The V segment lost 4 bases and the J segment 2 bases; nucleotides outside the gene matches: 1. The CDR3 has 16 residues. CDR1 is SGHAT, CDR2 FQNNGV, per germline. CDR3 in amino acids: CASSSGLAGGQETQYF. The CDR3, as DNA: TGTGCCAGCAGCTCGGGACTAGCGGGGGGGCAAGAGACCCAGTACTTC. Complete variable domain (other parts from reference TRBV11-2 and TRBJ2-5): EAGVAQSPRYKIIEKRQSVAFWCNPISGHATLYWYQQILGQGPKLLIQFQNNGVVDDSQLPKDRFSAERLKGVDSTLKIQPAKLEDSAVYLCASSSGLAGGQETQYFGPGTRLLVL.

The chain has TRBV5-1 and TRBJ2-1; perhaps TRBD1 as D (6 bases). The germline V gene has CDR1 SGHRS and CDR2 YFSETQ. The CDR3 has 15 residues. V was shortened by 6 bases and J by 2 bases, with 15 bases between the two germline ends. This CDR3 reads CASKEGELTYNEQFF. In DNA form, the CDR3 reads TGCGCCAGCAAAGAGGGGGAGCTAACCTACAATGAGCAGTTCTTC.

The chain carries TRBV5-1 and TRBJ2-1; 9 positions agree with TRBD1. The CDR3 loop spans 15 amino acids. J gave up 5 bases and V 6 bases, and 9 bases lay outside the gene matches. Germline loops: CDR1 SGHRS, CDR2 YFSETQ. The CDR3 protein is CASNPGGQGNNEQFF. The CDR3 nucleotides read TGCGCCAGCAACCCCGGGGGACAGGGTAACAATGAGCAGTTCTTC.

This chain uses TRBV28 with TRBJ1-3; a possible D gene is TRBD1 (6 bases). CDR3 length equals 15 residues. Trimming removed 7 bases from V and 3 bases from J, with 16 bases in between. Per germline, CDR1 MDHEN and CDR2 SYDVKM. The CDR3: CASKFGGQFGNTIYF. In DNA form, the CDR3 reads TGTGCCAGCAAATTCGGGGGGCAATTTGGAAACACCATATATTTT.

The chain is built from TRBV5-1 and TRBJ2-4; D may be TRBD2 (5 bases). CDR1 is SGHRS and CDR2 is YFSETQ in the germline V gene. The CDR3 has 17 residues. V lost 0 bases, J lost 0 bases, and 13 bases lay in between. The CDR3 bases are TGCGCCAGCAGCTTGGAGGCCTCGAGGGCAGCCAAAAACATTCAGTACTTC. Translation: CASSLEASRAAKNIQYF.